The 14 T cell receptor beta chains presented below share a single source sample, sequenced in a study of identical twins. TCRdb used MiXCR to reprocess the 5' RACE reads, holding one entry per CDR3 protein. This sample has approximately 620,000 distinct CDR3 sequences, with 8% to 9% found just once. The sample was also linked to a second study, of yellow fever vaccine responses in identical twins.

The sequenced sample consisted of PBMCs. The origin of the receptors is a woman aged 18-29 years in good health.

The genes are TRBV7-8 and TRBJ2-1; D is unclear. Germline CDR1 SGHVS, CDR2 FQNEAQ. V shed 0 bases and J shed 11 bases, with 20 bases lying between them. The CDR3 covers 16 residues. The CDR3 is CASSLARGTGGTQQFF. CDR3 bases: TGTGCCAGCAGCTTAGCGAGAGGCACTGGCGGCACTCAGCAGTTCTTC.

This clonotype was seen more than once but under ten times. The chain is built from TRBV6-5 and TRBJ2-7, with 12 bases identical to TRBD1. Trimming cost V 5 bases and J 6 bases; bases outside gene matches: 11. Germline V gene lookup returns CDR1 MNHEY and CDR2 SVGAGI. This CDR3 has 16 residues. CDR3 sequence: CASSTPRDRGLREQYF. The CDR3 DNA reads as TGTGCCAGCAGTACTCCCCGGGACAGGGGGCTTCGCGAGCAGTACTTC.

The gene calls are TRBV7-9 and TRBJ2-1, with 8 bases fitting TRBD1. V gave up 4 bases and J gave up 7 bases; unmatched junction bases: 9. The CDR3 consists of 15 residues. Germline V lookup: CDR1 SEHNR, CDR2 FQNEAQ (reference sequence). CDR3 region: CASSSTRQGRNEQFF. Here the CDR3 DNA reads TGTGCCAGCAGCTCCACCAGACAGGGGCGGAATGAGCAGTTCTTC.

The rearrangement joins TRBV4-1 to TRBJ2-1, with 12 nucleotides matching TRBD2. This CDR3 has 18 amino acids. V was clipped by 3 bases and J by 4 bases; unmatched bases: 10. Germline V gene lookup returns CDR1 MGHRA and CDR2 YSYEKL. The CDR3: CASSHPRPSGGEYNEQFF. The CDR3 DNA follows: TGCGCCAGCAGCCACCCTAGGCCTAGCGGGGGGGAATACAATGAGCAGTTCTTC.

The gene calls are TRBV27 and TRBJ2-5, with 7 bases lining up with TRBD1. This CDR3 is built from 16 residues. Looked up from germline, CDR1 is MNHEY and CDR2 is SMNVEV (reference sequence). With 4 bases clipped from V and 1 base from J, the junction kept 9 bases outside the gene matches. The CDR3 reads CASSSLQQGRQETQYF. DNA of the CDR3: TGTGCCAGCAGTTCGCTCCAACAGGGGCGCCAAGAGACCCAGTACTTC.

As DNA, the CDR3 is TGTGCCAGCAGCTTGATCGCGGGGGAGCAGTTCTTC. This encodes CASSLIAGEQFF. This chain uses TRBV5-6 with TRBJ2-1; D might be TRBD2 (6 bases). The CDR3 runs 12 residues. Germline assignment: CDR1 SGHDT and CDR2 YYEEEE. The V and J ends lost 1 base and 10 bases respectively, with 9 bases between them.

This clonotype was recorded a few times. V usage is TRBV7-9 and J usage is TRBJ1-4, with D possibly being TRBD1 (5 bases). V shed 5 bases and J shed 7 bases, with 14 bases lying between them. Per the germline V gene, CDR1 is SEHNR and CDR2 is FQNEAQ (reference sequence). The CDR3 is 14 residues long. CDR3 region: CASSHDSRAEKLFF. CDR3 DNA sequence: TGTGCCAGCAGCCACGACAGTCGGGCTGAAAAACTGTTTTTT.

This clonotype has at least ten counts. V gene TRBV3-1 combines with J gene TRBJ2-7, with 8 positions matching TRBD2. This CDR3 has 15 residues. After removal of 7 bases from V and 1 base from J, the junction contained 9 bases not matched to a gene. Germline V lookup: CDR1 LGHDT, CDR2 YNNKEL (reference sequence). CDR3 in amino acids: CASTLGLGGSYEQYF. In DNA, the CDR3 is TGTGCCAGCACATTGGGACTAGGAGGGTCCTACGAGCAGTACTTC.

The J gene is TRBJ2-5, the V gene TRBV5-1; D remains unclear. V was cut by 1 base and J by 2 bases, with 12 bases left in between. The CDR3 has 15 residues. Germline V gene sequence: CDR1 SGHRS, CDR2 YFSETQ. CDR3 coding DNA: TGCGCCAGCAGCTTGTTGCGCTCGGCACAAGAGACCCAGTACTTC. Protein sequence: CASSLLRSAQETQYF.

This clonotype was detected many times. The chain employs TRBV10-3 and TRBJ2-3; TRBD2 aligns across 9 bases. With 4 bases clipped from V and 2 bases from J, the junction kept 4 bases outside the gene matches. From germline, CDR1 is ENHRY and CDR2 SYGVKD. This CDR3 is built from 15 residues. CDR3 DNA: TGTGCCATCAGTGCTAGCGGGGCGCACACAGATACGCAGTATTTT. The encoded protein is CAISASGAHTDTQYF.

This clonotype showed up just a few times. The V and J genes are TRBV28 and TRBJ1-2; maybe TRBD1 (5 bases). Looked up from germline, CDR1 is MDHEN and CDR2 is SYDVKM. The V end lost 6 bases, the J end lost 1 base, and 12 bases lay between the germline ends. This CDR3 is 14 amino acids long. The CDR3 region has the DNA TGTGCCAGCAGACCCCCGGGGGATAACTATGGCTACACCTTC. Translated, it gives CASRPPGDNYGYTF.

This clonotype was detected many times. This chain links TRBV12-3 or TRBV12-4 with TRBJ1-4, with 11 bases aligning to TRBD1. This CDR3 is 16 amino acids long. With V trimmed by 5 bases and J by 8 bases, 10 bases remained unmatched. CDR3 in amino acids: CASSAQGQGAREKLFF. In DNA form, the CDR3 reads TGTGCCAGCAGTGCCCAAGGACAGGGGGCAAGAGAAAAACTGTTTTTT.

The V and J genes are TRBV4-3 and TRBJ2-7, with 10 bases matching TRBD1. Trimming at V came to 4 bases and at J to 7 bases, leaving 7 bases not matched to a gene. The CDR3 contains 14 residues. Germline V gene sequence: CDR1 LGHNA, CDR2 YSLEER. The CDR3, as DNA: TGCGCCAGCAGCCCAGGGACAGGGGAGAGAGAGCAGTACTTC. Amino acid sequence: CASSPGTGEREQYF.

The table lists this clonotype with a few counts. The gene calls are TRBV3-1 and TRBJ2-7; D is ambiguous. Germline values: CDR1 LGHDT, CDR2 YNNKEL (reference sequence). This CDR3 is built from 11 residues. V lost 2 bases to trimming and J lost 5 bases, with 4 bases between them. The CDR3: CASSQHHEQYF. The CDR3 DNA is TGTGCCAGCAGCCAACACCACGAGCAGTACTTC.